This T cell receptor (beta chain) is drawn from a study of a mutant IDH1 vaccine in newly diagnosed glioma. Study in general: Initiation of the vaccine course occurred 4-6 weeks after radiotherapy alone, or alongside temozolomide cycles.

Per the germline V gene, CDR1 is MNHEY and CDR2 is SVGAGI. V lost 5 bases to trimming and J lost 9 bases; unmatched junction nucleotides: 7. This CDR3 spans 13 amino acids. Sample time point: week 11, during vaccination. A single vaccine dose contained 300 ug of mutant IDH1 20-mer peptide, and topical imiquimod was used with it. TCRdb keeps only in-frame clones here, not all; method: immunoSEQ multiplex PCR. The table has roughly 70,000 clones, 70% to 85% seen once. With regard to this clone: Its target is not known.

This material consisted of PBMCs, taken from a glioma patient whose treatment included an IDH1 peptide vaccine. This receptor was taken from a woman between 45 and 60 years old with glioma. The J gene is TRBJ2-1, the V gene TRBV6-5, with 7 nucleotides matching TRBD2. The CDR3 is CASSPLGGTEQFF. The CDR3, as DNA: TGTGCCAGCAGTCCTTTGGGGGGGACTGAGCAGTTCTTC.